The text below deals with one T cell receptor (beta chain). The data originate from a study of T cell changes during pregnancy in multiple sclerosis. Sequenced by immunoSEQ multiplex PCR; TCRdb stores in-frame clones only, minus some. Among about 40,000 clones, 88% were seen once, and the ten largest hold more than 4.5%. Germline V gene data show CDR1 as ENHRY and CDR2 as SYGVKD. With 6 bases clipped from V and 3 bases from J, the junction kept 8 bases outside the gene matches. CDR3 length: 16 residues. This chain connects TRBV10-3 to TRBJ2-5; TRBD1 matches 12 bases. The sequence came from a female donor in good health, enrolled as a control in a pregnancy study. The material sequenced was peripheral blood, taken in the first trimester of pregnancy. This chain's CDR3 is CAIRQPGQGAKETQYF. In DNA form, the CDR3 reads TGTGCCATCAGACAACCGGGACAGGGGGCGAAAGAGACCCAGTACTTC.